These 6 T cell receptor beta chains were all obtained from the same sample, sequenced in a study of OX40 agonist ivuxolimab in advanced cancers. Library generation was performed with the immunoSEQ multiplex PCR assay. TCRdb took this table from immuneACCESS and kept in-frame rearrangements with V and J called. Such tables lack part of the clones; where checked against another copy, unresolved V genes explain under half of the gap, and the rest is unexplained. Counted in this sample were about 72,000 clones; around 91% of them appeared once. In total, the top ten clones hold around 1% of the sample. Here the sequenced sample was CD4+ or CD8+ T cells sorted from blood, taken in a trial of the OX40 agonist ivuxolimab. The source of these receptors is an adult with an advanced solid tumor such as melanoma, head and neck, liver or kidney cancer.

This chain joins TRBV7-8 and TRBJ1-3; no firm D call. Trimming removed 1 base at V and 4 bases at J, with 8 bases between. This CDR3 is 14 amino acids long. Germline values: CDR1 SGHVS, CDR2 FQNEAQ. CDR3 loop: CASSLGIGGNTIYF. The CDR3 DNA follows: TGTGCCAGCAGCTTAGGAATAGGGGGAAACACCATATATTTT.

The gene calls are TRBV5-1 and TRBJ2-5; 8 positions match TRBD1. The CDR3 length is 15 residues. Germline loops: CDR1 SGHRS, CDR2 YFSETQ. Germline trimming cut 3 bases from V and 5 bases from J; bases unmatched to any gene: 9. DNA of the CDR3: TGCGCCAGCAGCTCGCAGAGACAGGGGCCGGAGACCCAGTACTTC. Its translation: CASSSQRQGPETQYF. Based on the CDR3 plus reference TRBV5-1 and TRBJ2-5, the full variable domain is KAGVTQTPRYLIKTRGQQVTLSCSPISGHRSVSWYQQTPGQGLQFLFEYFSETQRNKGNFPGRFSGRQFSNSRSEMNVSTLELGDSALYLCASSSQRQGPETQYFGPGTRLLVL.

This chain links TRBV9 with TRBJ1-4, with 7 bases identical to TRBD1. This CDR3 has 14 amino acids. Per germline, CDR1 SGDLS and CDR2 YYNGEE. The trim removed 6 bases at V and 4 bases at J, leaving 6 bases unmatched. The chain's CDR3 is CASNTGQSNEKLFF. CDR3 nucleotide sequence: TGTGCCAGCAACACGGGACAGAGTAATGAAAAACTGTTTTTT.

V usage is TRBV5-4 and J usage is TRBJ2-4; 7 nucleotides match TRBD1. CDR3 length: 15 residues. Looked up from germline, CDR1 is SGHNT and CDR2 is YYREEE (reference sequence). Losses at the gene ends were 3 bases for V and 1 base for J; bases not matched to a gene: 4. CDR3 protein: CASSYRGSAKNIQYF. The CDR3 coding sequence is TGTGCCAGCAGCTACAGGGGTTCGGCCAAAAACATTCAGTACTTC.

The chain combines TRBV11-3 with TRBJ2-7; 11 bases are shared with TRBD2. Germline loops: CDR1 SGHNT, CDR2 YENEEA. The CDR3 extends over 15 amino acids. Trimming removed 1 base from V and 5 bases from J; junction bases left unmatched: 4. The CDR3 sequence: CASSLGTTSGNEQYF. The CDR3 nucleotides read TGTGCCAGCAGCTTAGGTACGACTAGCGGGAACGAGCAGTACTTC.

This chain joins TRBV28 and TRBJ1-4; D not resolved. Per germline, CDR1 MDHEN and CDR2 SYDVKM. The CDR3 runs to 15 residues. V was trimmed by 6 bases and J by 5 bases, leaving 16 bases between them. CDR3 coding DNA: TGTGCCAGCAGCCCCTCCCTCGGCGGGAATGAAAAACTGTTTTTT. Translated, it gives CASSPSLGGNEKLFF.